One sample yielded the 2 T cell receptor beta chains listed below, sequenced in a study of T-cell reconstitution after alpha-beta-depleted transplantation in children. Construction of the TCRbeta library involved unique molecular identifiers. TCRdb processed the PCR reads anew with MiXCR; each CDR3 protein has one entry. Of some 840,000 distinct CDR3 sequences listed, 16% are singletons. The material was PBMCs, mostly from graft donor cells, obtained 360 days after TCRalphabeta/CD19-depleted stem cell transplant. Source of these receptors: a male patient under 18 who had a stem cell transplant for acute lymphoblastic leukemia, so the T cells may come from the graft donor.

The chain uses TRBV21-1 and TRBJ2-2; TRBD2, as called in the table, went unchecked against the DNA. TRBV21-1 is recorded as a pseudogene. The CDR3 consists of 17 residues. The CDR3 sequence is CASSKFEGQPNTGELFF. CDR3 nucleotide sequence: TGTGCCAGCAGCAAATTCGAAGGGCAGCCGAACACCGGGGAGCTGTTTTTT.

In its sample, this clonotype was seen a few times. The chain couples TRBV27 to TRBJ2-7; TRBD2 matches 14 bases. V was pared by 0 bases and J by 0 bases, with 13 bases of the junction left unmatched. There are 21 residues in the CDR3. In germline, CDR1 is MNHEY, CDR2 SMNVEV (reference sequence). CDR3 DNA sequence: TGTGCCAGCAGTTTATCGAAAGGCGCCGGGACTAGCGGGAGAAGCTCCTACGAGCAGTACTTC. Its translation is CASSLSKGAGTSGRSSYEQYF.